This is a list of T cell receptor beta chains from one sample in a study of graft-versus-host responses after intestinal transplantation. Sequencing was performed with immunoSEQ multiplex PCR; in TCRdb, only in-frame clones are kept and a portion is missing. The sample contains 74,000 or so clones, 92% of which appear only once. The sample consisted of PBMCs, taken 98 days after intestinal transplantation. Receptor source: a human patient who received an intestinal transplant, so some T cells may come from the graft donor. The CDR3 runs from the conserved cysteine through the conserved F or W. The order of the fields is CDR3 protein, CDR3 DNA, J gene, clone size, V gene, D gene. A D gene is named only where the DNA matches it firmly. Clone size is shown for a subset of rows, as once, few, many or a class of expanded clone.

CASSFRNGETQYF | TGTGCCAGCAGCTTTCGAAACGGGGAGACCCAGTACTTC | TRBJ2-5 | - | TRBV5-6 | -
CASSTERTQYF | TGTGCCAGTAGTACTGAGAGAACGCAGTATTTT | TRBJ2-3 | - | TRBV19 | -
CAWSERRRGPSTDTQYF | TGTGCCTGGAGTGAACGAAGACGGGGACCTAGCACAGATACGCAGTATTTT | TRBJ2-3 | - | TRBV30 | -
CASSVGARGAYEQYF | TGTGCCAGCAGCGTAGGGGCCCGAGGGGCCTACGAGCAGTACTTC | TRBJ2-7 | - | TRBV9 | -
CASSGGSRIQETQYF | TGTGCCAGCAGCGGGGGTAGCCGCATCCAAGAGACCCAGTACTTC | TRBJ2-5 | - | TRBV9 | -
CASSFDPVNYGYTF | TGTGCCAGCAGTTTTGATCCCGTTAACTATGGCTACACCTTC | TRBJ1-2 | - | TRBV27 | -
CASSSNLSGKRYF | TGTGCCAGCAGCTCTAACCTTAGCGGGAAGCGGTACTTC | TRBJ2-5 | - | TRBV7-3 | TRBD2
CACDYRGAQRESSGELFF | TGTGCCTGCGACTACAGGGGAGCCCAGCGGGAGAGCTCCGGGGAGCTGTTTTTT | TRBJ2-2 | - | TRBV30 | -
CASSYFEGQGAQGYTF | TGTGCCAGCAGTTACTTCGAGGGACAGGGGGCGCAGGGCTACACCTTC | TRBJ1-2 | once | TRBV6-6 | TRBD1
CASSQEPGPYNEQFF | TGCGCCAGCAGCCAAGAACCAGGACCATACAATGAGCAGTTCTTC | TRBJ2-1 | - | TRBV4-1 | -
CASSFKDTQYF | TGCGCCAGCAGCTTCAAAGATACGCAGTATTTT | TRBJ2-3 | - | TRBV5-1 | -
CASSLSPGEGAHGYTF | TGTGCCAGCAGTTTATCCCCGGGGGAGGGGGCGCATGGCTACACCTTC | TRBJ1-2 | once | TRBV28 | TRBD1
CASSLLALTGGSSYNSPLHF | TGTGCCAGCAGTTTATTAGCACTGACAGGGGGCTCGTCCTATAATTCACCCCTCCACTTT | TRBJ1-6 | - | TRBV27 | TRBD1
CASSFAGAHTEAFF | TGTGCCAGCAGCTTCGCGGGGGCGCATACTGAAGCTTTCTTT | TRBJ1-1 | - | TRBV5-4 | -
CASSEYEGPGNTIYF | TGTGCCAGCAGTGAATATGAGGGGCCCGGAAACACCATATATTTT | TRBJ1-3 | - | TRBV6-1 | -
CASSSPAGGPTNEQFF | TGTGCCAGCAGCTCCCCAGCGGGAGGGCCTACCAATGAGCAGTTCTTC | TRBJ2-1 | - | TRBV9 | TRBD2
CASSQDSLAGYNEQFF | TGCGCCAGCAGCCAAGATAGCCTGGCGGGTTACAATGAGCAGTTCTTC | TRBJ2-1 | - | TRBV4-1 | -
CASSPAAGAPYNEQFF | TGCGCCAGCAGCCCGGCCGCCGGGGCCCCATACAATGAGCAGTTCTTC | TRBJ2-1 | - | TRBV4-1 | -
CAWNPPGQLGNTIYF | TGTGCCTGGAATCCCCCGGGACAGCTCGGAAACACCATATATTTT | TRBJ1-3 | - | TRBV30 | TRBD1
CASSYSSGQGNEQFF | TGTGCCAGCAGTTACTCGAGCGGACAGGGGAATGAGCAGTTCTTC | TRBJ2-1 | - | TRBV6-6 | TRBD1
CASSLEGPGGVSYNEQFF | TGTGCCAGCAGCTTAGAAGGGCCGGGGGGCGTTTCCTACAATGAGCAGTTCTTC | TRBJ2-1 | - | TRBV11-3 | -
CASGRVEEQYF | TGTGCCAGCGGACGGGTGGAAGAGCAGTACTTC | TRBJ2-7 | - | TRBV6-1 | -
CASSDEYGSGGSFF | TGTGCCAGCAGTGACGAGTATGGGAGCGGGGGGTCTTTCTTT | TRBJ1-1 | few | TRBV6-4 | -
CASSWDFRQETQYF | TGCGCCAGCAGCTGGGACTTCAGGCAAGAGACCCAGTACTTC | TRBJ2-5 | - | TRBV5-1 | -
CSGTGQGARTDTQYF | TGCAGCGGCACGGGACAGGGGGCGCGTACAGATACGCAGTATTTT | TRBJ2-3 | - | TRBV29-1 | TRBD1
CASSIFGQGRSNEKLFF | TGTGCCAGTAGTATATTCGGACAAGGTCGTAGTAATGAAAAACTGTTTTTT | TRBJ1-4 | - | TRBV19 | -
CASSETDRAQETQYF | TGTGCCAGCAGCGAAACTGACCGGGCCCAAGAGACCCAGTACTTC | TRBJ2-5 | - | TRBV6-1 | -